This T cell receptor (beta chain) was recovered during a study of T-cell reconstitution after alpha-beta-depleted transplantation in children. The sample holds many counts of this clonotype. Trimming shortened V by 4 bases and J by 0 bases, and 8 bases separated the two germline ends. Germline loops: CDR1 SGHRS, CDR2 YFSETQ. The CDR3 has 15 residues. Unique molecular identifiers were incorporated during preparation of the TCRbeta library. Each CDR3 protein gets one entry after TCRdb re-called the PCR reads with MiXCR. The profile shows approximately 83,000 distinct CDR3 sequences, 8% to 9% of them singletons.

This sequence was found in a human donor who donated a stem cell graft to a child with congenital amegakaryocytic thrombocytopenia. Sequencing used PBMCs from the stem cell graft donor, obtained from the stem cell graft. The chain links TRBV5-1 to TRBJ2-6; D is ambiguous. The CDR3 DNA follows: TGCGCCAGCAGCCCTTGGGGCTCTGGGGCCAACGTCCTGACTTTC. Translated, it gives CASSPWGSGANVLTF.